The 8 T cell receptor beta chains given below trace back to one sample, sequenced in a study of regulatory T cells in long-lasting Graves disease. CDR3-region Arm-PCR and iRepertoire HTBI primers produced the TCR beta libraries. TCRdb independently ran MiXCR on the multiplex PCR reads; one entry per CDR3 protein. The sample lists 450,000 to 600,000 distinct CDR3 sequences, around 15% occurring once. Sample time point: newly diagnosed GD, antithyroid drugs for less than 3 months. TCR sequences were obtained from RNA taken from PBMCs. This sample was also put to use in a study of T cells in Graves' hyperthyroidism and ophthalmopathy.

This sample comprised peripheral blood mononuclear cells (PBMCs), obtained at new diagnosis, from a patient treated with antithyroid drugs. The receptor set was obtained from a man in his forties with Graves disease.

This clonotype has a count of ten or more. This chain connects TRBV18 to TRBJ2-1; D perhaps matches TRBD1 (5 bases). Trimming stripped 2 bases from V and 8 bases from J, with 13 bases between. The CDR3 loop spans 14 amino acids. Germline values: CDR1 KGHSH, CDR2 LQKENI. The CDR3 spells CASSPLSPRDEQFF. For the CDR3, the DNA is TGTGCCAGCTCACCATTAAGCCCCAGGGATGAGCAGTTCTTC.

This clonotype was observed at least ten times. CDR3 sequence (DNA): TGTGCCAGCAGTGTCGGGACAAGGCCTGGGGAGACCCAGTACTTC. Amino acids: CASSVGTRPGETQYF. The chain recombines TRBV6-4 with TRBJ2-5, with TRBD1 as a possible D gene (6 bases). The CDR3 consists of 15 residues. Per the germline V gene, CDR1 is MRHNA and CDR2 is SNTAGT. The V end was cut by 4 bases, the J end by 5 bases, with 17 bases between.

The chain couples TRBV9 to TRBJ2-3; D gene ambiguous. Trimming took off 0 bases at V and 5 bases at J, with 7 bases between the two ends. The CDR3 length is 13 residues. Per germline, CDR1 SGDLS and CDR2 YYNGEE. CDR3 protein: CASSVEWKDTQYF. The CDR3 bases are TGTGCCAGCAGCGTAGAGTGGAAAGATACGCAGTATTTT.

There are many counts of this clonotype. The chain is built from TRBV20-1 and TRBJ2-7; 9 nucleotides line up with TRBD2. The CDR3 is 14 residues long. CDR1 and CDR2 (germline): DFQATT, SNEGSKA (reference sequence). Trimming cost V 3 bases and J 5 bases; bases outside gene matches: 8. CDR3 bases: TGCAGTGCTAGTAGGACTAGCGCGATCCACGAGCAGTACTTC. This gives the protein CSASRTSAIHEQYF.

This clonotype was seen at least ten times. The chain couples TRBV20-1 to TRBJ2-7; 9 bases match TRBD2. Looked up from germline, CDR1 is DFQATT and CDR2 is SNEGSKA (reference sequence). The CDR3 is 14 amino acids. Losses at the gene ends were 6 bases for V and 3 bases for J; bases not matched to a gene: 9. The CDR3 is CSAAGTSSYYEQYF. In DNA form, the CDR3 reads TGCAGTGCCGCGGGGACTAGCTCATACTACGAGCAGTACTTC.

This clonotype was observed many times. The chain links TRBV20-1 to TRBJ2-3; 9 positions agree with TRBD2. Germline V gene lookup returns CDR1 DFQATT and CDR2 SNEGSKA (reference sequence). Trimming at V came to 0 bases and at J to 10 bases, leaving 20 bases not matched to a gene. This CDR3 region has 18 residues. The CDR3 region is CSARDSRVRTSETASQYF. DNA for the CDR3: TGCAGTGCTAGAGATTCTAGGGTTCGGACTAGCGAAACCGCTTCGCAGTATTTT.

This rearrangement joins TRBV19 to TRBJ2-2; 9 bases agree with TRBD1. Trimming took 6 bases from V and 5 from J; bases not matched to a gene: 13. The length of the CDR3 is 17 residues. Germline V gene sequence: CDR1 LNHDA, CDR2 SQIVND (reference sequence). The CDR3 DNA reads TGTGCCAGTAGCAGAACCCTACAGGGGGCATGGACCGGGGAGCTGTTTTTT. It yields the protein CASSRTLQGAWTGELFF.

The sample holds many counts of this clonotype. This rearrangement joins TRBV3-1 to TRBJ2-7, with 12 bases identical to TRBD2. There are 15 residues in the CDR3. V was pared by 2 bases and J by 9 bases, with 8 bases of the junction left unmatched. The germline V gene has CDR1 LGHDT and CDR2 YNNKEL (reference sequence). CDR3 residues: CASSQQRLAGVAQYF. The CDR3, as DNA: TGTGCCAGCAGCCAACAGAGACTAGCGGGAGTAGCGCAGTACTTC.